These 18 T cell receptor beta chains share one sample of origin, sequenced in a study of cytomegalovirus exposure and HLA in healthy donors. The study ran its PCR with 60 Vbeta and 13 Jbeta primers. Measured with immunoSEQ multiplex PCR; TCRdb has only the in-frame clones, and not every one. The repertoire consists of about 160,000 clones, with 80% to 90% occurring once and the leading ten covering roughly an eighth. Sequencing was carried out using PBMCs. The origin of the receptors is a woman in her forties or fifties in good health and CMV-seronegative.

The CDR3 region has the DNA TGTGCCAGCAGCCCCAGACTAGCGGGGGGGCAGGTCAGGATCGGGGAGCTGTTTTTT. Protein: CASSPRLAGGQVRIGELFF. The chain carries TRBV7-2 and TRBJ2-2; 14 positions match TRBD2. This CDR3 comprises 19 residues. Germline V gene data show CDR1 as SGHTA and CDR2 as FQGNSA. Trimming cost V 5 bases and J 7 bases; bases outside gene matches: 15.

The chain joins TRBV7-8 to TRBJ2-1; 8 bases align to TRBD2. From germline, CDR1 is SGHVS and CDR2 FQNEAQ. The CDR3 is 16 residues long. V shed 5 bases and J 3 bases; nucleotides not matched to a gene: 9. As DNA, the CDR3 is TGTGCCAGCAGCCGCTCGGGGGGGAACTTCTACAATGAGCAGTTCTTC. This sequence encodes CASSRSGGNFYNEQFF.

The rearrangement links TRBV7-8 to TRBJ2-2; TRBD2 is a possible D gene (5 bases). CDR1 and CDR2 (germline): SGHVS, FQNEAQ. CDR3 length: 19 residues. V was cut by 0 bases and J by 3 bases, with 20 bases left in between. The CDR3 loop reads CASSLARRGLKRDTGELFF. The DNA for the CDR3 is TGTGCCAGCAGCTTAGCTCGACGTGGACTCAAGAGGGACACCGGGGAGCTGTTTTTT.

The chain links TRBV7-6 to TRBJ2-7; 7 bases agree with TRBD1. The CDR3 spans 13 residues. The junction had 3 bases not matched to a gene; V was cut back by 5 bases and J by 2 bases. The germline CDR1 and CDR2 sequences are SGHVS and FNYEAQ. The CDR3 bases are TGTGCCAGCAGCCTGGGGACAGCCTACGAGCAGTACTTC. This sequence encodes CASSLGTAYEQYF.

J is TRBJ1-1 and V is TRBV9; 8 bases line up with TRBD1. J lost 4 bases, V lost 0 bases, and 5 bases had no gene match. The V gene's germline CDR1 is SGDLS and CDR2 YYNGEE. The CDR3 has 15 residues. As DNA, the CDR3 is TGTGCCAGCAGCGTAGTTCAGGGGGCGAGCACTGAAGCTTTCTTT. Translating gives CASSVVQGASTEAFF. Based on the CDR3 plus reference TRBV9 and TRBJ1-1, the full variable domain is DSGVTQTPKHLITATGQRVTLRCSPRSGDLSVYWYQQSLDQGLQFLIQYYNGEERAKGNILERFSAQQFPDLHSELNLSSLELGDSALYFCASSVVQGASTEAFFGQGTRLTVV.

The rearrangement links TRBV7-2 to TRBJ1-5, with D possibly being TRBD1 (5 bases). The CDR3 consists of 15 residues. V was cut by 0 bases and J by 3 bases, with 9 bases left in between. Per the germline V gene, CDR1 is SGHTA and CDR2 is FQGNSA. CDR3 coding DNA: TGTGCCAGCAGCTTAGCGGGGGGAACCAATCAGCCCCAGCATTTT. This gives the protein CASSLAGGTNQPQHF. Supplemented by reference TRBV7-2 and TRBJ1-5, the full variable domain reads GAGVSQSPSNKVTEKGKDVELRCDPISGHTALYWYRQSLGQGLEFLIYFQGNSAPDKSGLPSDRFSAERTGGSVSTLTIQRTQQEDSAVYLCASSLAGGTNQPQHFGDGTRLSIL.

The rearrangement joins TRBV4-2 to TRBJ2-3; 7 bases map to TRBD2. CDR3 length equals 14 residues. Germline V gives CDR1 LGHNA, CDR2 YNFKEQ. With 3 bases clipped from V and 4 bases from J, the junction kept 4 bases outside the gene matches. CDR3 amino acids: CASSHPGGADTQYF. The CDR3 DNA is TGTGCCAGCAGCCATCCTGGGGGGGCAGATACGCAGTATTTT.

This clone has more than one count but fewer than ten. The gene calls are TRBV5-1 and TRBJ2-1, with D perhaps TRBD1 (6 bases). The CDR3 sequence is 15 residues long. Trimming left V 0 bases short and J 4 bases short, with 11 bases between. The germline V gene has CDR1 SGHRS and CDR2 YFSETQ. The CDR3 region is CASSLAPDSYNEQFF. CDR3 bases: TGCGCCAGCAGCTTGGCCCCGGACAGTTACAATGAGCAGTTCTTC.

This chain connects TRBV5-1 to TRBJ1-2, with a tentative D call TRBD1 (5 bases). Between the trimmed V and J ends, which lost 0 bases and 8 bases, there was a span of 17 bases. Per germline, CDR1 SGHRS and CDR2 YFSETQ. CDR3 size: 15 residues. The CDR3 coding sequence is TGCGCCAGCAGCTTGGCCGCAGGGACTTCTGGGGGCTACACCTTC. Its protein is CASSLAAGTSGGYTF. The full variable domain, rest sourced from reference TRBV5-1 and TRBJ1-2, is KAGVTQTPRYLIKTRGQQVTLSCSPISGHRSVSWYQQTPGQGLQFLFEYFSETQRNKGNFPGRFSGRQFSNSRSEMNVSTLELGDSALYLCASSLAAGTSGGYTFGSGTRLTVV.

The chain uses TRBV6-5 and TRBJ1-1; 8 nucleotides match TRBD1. The CDR3 covers 14 residues. V lost 6 bases to trimming and J lost 6 bases; unmatched junction nucleotides: 9. Germline lookup yields CDR1 MNHEY and CDR2 SVGAGI. CDR3 region: CASSLTGGRAEAFF. The CDR3 DNA sequence: TGTGCCAGCAGCCTCACAGGGGGTAGGGCTGAAGCTTTCTTT.

This sequence joins TRBV2 and TRBJ2-5; 7 positions match TRBD2. The CDR3 totals 16 residues. Germline CDR1 reads SNHLY; CDR2 reads FYNNEI. Germline trimming cut 7 bases from V and 2 bases from J; bases unmatched to any gene: 13. Here the CDR3 reads CASKGLAAARQETQYF. The CDR3 DNA follows: TGTGCCAGCAAGGGGCTAGCGGCCGCGAGGCAAGAGACCCAGTACTTC.

This chain joins TRBV4-1 and TRBJ2-7; 8 nucleotides agree with TRBD2. This CDR3 contains 16 residues. V was pared by 3 bases and J by 2 bases, with 9 bases of the junction left unmatched. Germline loops: CDR1 MGHRA, CDR2 YSYEKL. CDR3 region: CASSHPGSGRTYEQYF. CDR3 sequence (DNA): TGCGCCAGCAGCCACCCAGGGAGCGGGAGAACCTACGAGCAGTACTTC.

The chain combines TRBV25-1 with TRBJ2-7; D possibly corresponds to TRBD1 (5 bases). Germline CDR1 MGHDK, CDR2 SYGVNS. V was clipped by 7 bases and J by 11 bases, with 24 bases between them. The CDR3 is 14 amino acids. The CDR3 protein is CASIRQTTFASKYF. CDR3 coding DNA: TGTGCCAGCATACGACAGACAACCTTTGCGAGCAAGTACTTC.

This clone has only one observation. This chain connects TRBV19 to TRBJ1-2, with TRBD1 matching over 10 bases. Germline-derived CDR1 and CDR2 are LNHDA and SQIVND (reference sequence). With 6 bases clipped from V and 4 bases from J, the junction kept 5 bases outside the gene matches. The length of the CDR3 is 14 residues. CDR3 amino acids: CASRPGQGFYGYTF. The CDR3 DNA reads TGTGCCAGTAGGCCGGGACAGGGGTTCTATGGCTACACCTTC. The whole variable domain, filled in from reference TRBV19 and TRBJ1-2, reads DGGITQSPKYLFRKEGQNVTLSCEQNLNHDAMYWYRQDPGQGLRLIYYSQIVNDFQKGDIAEGYSVSREKKESFPLTVTSAQKNPTAFYLCASRPGQGFYGYTFGSGTRLTVV.

The chain has TRBV28 and TRBJ1-4; TRBD1 matches 9 bases. The V gene end was trimmed by 5 bases and the J gene end by 7 bases; junction bases not matched to a gene: 5. Germline CDR1 MDHEN, CDR2 SYDVKM. The CDR3 spans 14 residues. The CDR3 sequence: CASSRTGASEKLFF. In DNA form, the CDR3 reads TGTGCCAGCAGTCGGACAGGGGCGAGTGAAAAACTGTTTTTT.

V is TRBV7-8 and J is TRBJ2-7; 9 positions match TRBD2. Trimming removed 2 bases from V and 7 bases from J; junction bases left unmatched: 12. The CDR3 has 16 residues. Looked up from germline, CDR1 is SGHVS and CDR2 is FQNEAQ. This CDR3 is CASSLSSFSGSGEQYF. The DNA for the CDR3 is TGTGCCAGCAGCTTATCCTCCTTTAGCGGGAGTGGTGAGCAGTACTTC.

The gene calls are TRBV15 and TRBJ2-5; 9 bases agree with TRBD1. Germline lookup yields CDR1 LNHNV and CDR2 YYDKDF (reference sequence). V gave up 3 bases and J gave up 3 bases; unmatched junction bases: 5. The length of the CDR3 is 15 residues. The CDR3 spells CATSRARQGEETQYF. DNA of the CDR3: TGTGCCACCAGCAGGGCCCGACAGGGGGAAGAGACCCAGTACTTC.

V and J are TRBV9 and TRBJ1-1; D gene ambiguous. The CDR3 extends over 15 amino acids. Trimming removed 0 bases at V and 1 base at J, with 10 bases between. Germline V lookup: CDR1 SGDLS, CDR2 YYNGEE. CDR3: CASSVGPSPNTEAFF. CDR3 sequence (DNA): TGTGCCAGCAGCGTAGGGCCTTCTCCGAACACTGAAGCTTTCTTT.